Shown below are 6 T cell receptor beta chains from a single sample sequenced in a study of radiation and T cells in renal cell carcinoma. The time point is: blood 4 weeks post-SBRT, at nephrectomy. This sample's treatment: 15 Gy SBRT to primary tumor, nephrectomy 4 weeks later. Method: immunoSEQ multiplex PCR; TCRdb's copy keeps in-frame clones and lacks some. Among around 170,000 clones listed, about 88% were seen once. The sample consisted of blood, taken from a patient whose treatment included radiotherapy and nephrectomy. These receptors were taken from a woman in her 50s with renal cell carcinoma.

For this clone: Other nucleotide sequences in the sample specify the same CDR3. The chain carries TRBV6-5 and TRBJ1-1, with no clear D. This CDR3 region has 12 residues. Trimming cost V 1 base and J 0 bases, with 0 bases left between them. Germline V gene lookup returns CDR1 MNHEY and CDR2 SVGAGI. The CDR3 DNA reads as TGTGCCAGCAGTTACTTGAACACTGAAGCTTTCTTT. It specifies CASSYLNTEAFF.

This clone was counted once. The V gene is TRBV7-8, the J gene TRBJ1-5; 8 bases agree with TRBD1. This CDR3 contains 15 residues. V gave up 5 bases and J gave up 3 bases; unmatched junction bases: 6. The germline CDR1 and CDR2 sequences are SGHVS and FQNEAQ. In DNA form, the CDR3 reads TGTGCCAGCAGCGAACAGGGGGGCAACAATCAGCCCCAGCATTTT. Residues: CASSEQGGNNQPQHF.

CDR3 in DNA: TGTGCCAGCAGCCAAGGGTGGAATGAGCAGTTCTTC. This codes for CASSQGWNEQFF. The chain recombines TRBV14 with TRBJ2-1, with no clear D. V was cut by 1 base and J by 7 bases, with 5 bases left in between. Germline CDR1 SGHDN, CDR2 FVKESK. CDR3 length equals 12 residues.

The chain couples TRBV7-3 to TRBJ2-2, with D maybe TRBD1 (6 bases). The CDR3 consists of 14 residues. Germline CDR1 is SGHTA and CDR2 is FQGTGA. The V gene lost 5 bases and the J gene lost 2 bases, with 9 bases spanning the gap. The CDR3 here is CASSDRTNTGELFF. In DNA, the CDR3 is TGTGCCAGCAGCGACAGGACTAACACCGGGGAGCTGTTTTTT.

This clone showed up just once. The J gene is TRBJ2-4, the V gene TRBV5-1, with unresolved D. The germline V and J ends were trimmed by 4 bases and 2 bases, with 10 bases remaining between them. The CDR3 runs to 14 residues. Germline CDR1 and CDR2: SGHRS and YFSETQ. CDR3 bases: TGCGCCAGCAGCCCCGTCGAATCCAAAAACATTCAGTACTTC. This gives the protein CASSPVESKNIQYF.

The rearrangement uses TRBV18 and TRBJ2-5; the D is unclear. The CDR3 length is 15 residues. The germline V gene has CDR1 KGHSH and CDR2 LQKENI. Trimming stripped 2 bases from V and 5 bases from J, with 15 bases between. The chain's CDR3 is CASSPSDSSVETQYF. CDR3 sequence (DNA): TGTGCCAGCTCACCATCTGATAGCAGTGTGGAGACCCAGTACTTC. Supplemented by reference TRBV18 and TRBJ2-5, the full variable domain reads NAGVMQNPRHLVRRRGQEARLRCSPMKGHSHVYWYRQLPEEGLKFMVYLQKENIIDESGMPKERFSAEFPKEGPSILRIQQVVRGDSAAYFCASSPSDSSVETQYFGPGTRLLVL.